The count of the clone carrying this T cell receptor beta chain is one. From germline, CDR1 is MNHNS and CDR2 SASEGT. This CDR3 has 15 amino acids. The germline V and J ends were trimmed by 3 bases and 4 bases, with 15 bases remaining between them. In the original processing: It was from reference gene primer amplification that nucleated cell counts were estimated. This table comes from immunoSEQ multiplex PCR, and its TCRdb copy is limited to in-frame clones, with some not included. The V and J calls and the clone size are those of that table, but D and trimming were determined from the DNA. The table lists fewer than 250,000 clones, around 81% of them singletons. The source of the sample is a study of blood T cell repertoires in COVID-19. Across the study: Sites across the United States, Italy and Spain contributed samples from acute and convalescent COVID-19. From T cells, B-cell-depleted T cells, or PBMCs came the material, which was cDNA or gDNA.

Sequencing was carried out using peripheral blood. The sequence was obtained from a woman aged 60-70 years with active or convalescent COVID-19. The chain links TRBV6-1 to TRBJ1-2; tentatively, D is TRBD1 (6 bases). CDR3 sequence: CASSDLTGAAYGYTF. For the CDR3, the DNA is TGTGCCAGCAGTGACCTGACAGGAGCGGCCTATGGCTACACCTTC.